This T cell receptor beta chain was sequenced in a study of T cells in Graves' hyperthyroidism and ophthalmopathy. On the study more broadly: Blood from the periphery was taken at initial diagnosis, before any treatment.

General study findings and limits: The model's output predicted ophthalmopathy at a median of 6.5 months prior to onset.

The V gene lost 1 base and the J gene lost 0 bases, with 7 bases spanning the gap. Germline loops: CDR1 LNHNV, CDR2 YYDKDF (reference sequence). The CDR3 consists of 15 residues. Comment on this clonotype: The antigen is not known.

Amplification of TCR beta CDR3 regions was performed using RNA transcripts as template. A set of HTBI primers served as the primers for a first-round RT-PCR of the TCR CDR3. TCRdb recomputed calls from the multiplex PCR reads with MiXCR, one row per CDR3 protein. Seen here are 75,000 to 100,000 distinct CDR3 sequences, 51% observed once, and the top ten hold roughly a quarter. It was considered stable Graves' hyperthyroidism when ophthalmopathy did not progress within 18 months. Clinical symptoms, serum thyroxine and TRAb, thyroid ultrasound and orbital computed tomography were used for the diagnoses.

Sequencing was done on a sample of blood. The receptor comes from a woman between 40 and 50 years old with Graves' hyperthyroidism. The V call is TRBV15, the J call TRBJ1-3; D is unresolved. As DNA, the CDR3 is TGTGCCACCAGCAGAGTAGCGGGCTCTGGAAACACCATATATTTT. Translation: CATSRVAGSGNTIYF.